The 22 T cell receptor beta chains below all came from one sample that was sequenced in a study of blood T cells in healthy people across ages. Through a sample-barcoded 5' primer and a J-beta primer mix, a second PCR was run for roughly 7 to 12 cycles. TCRdb analysed the 5' RACE reads with MiXCR anew, one entry per CDR3 protein. The top ten hold about 3% of the sample, which has around 780,000 distinct CDR3 sequences, roughly 24% seen once. Separately, the same data were catalogued under a study of T cells of mothers and their children.

The sequencing sample was made of blood. These receptors originate from a boy aged 5-17 years in good health.

In regard to this clonotype: Just one base apart from a much larger clone, this may be a read error. Without the conserved terminal phenylalanine or tryptophan, this CDR3 likely stems from a read error. This chain uses TRBV6-5 with TRBJ1-2, with TRBD1 matching 9 bases. V trimming: 4 bases; J trimming: 7 bases; junction bases outside the gene matches: 19. The CDR3 extends over 18 amino acids. The germline V gene encodes CDR1 MNHEY and CDR2 SVGAGI. The DNA of the CDR3 is TGTGCCAGCAGTTCCAGGATTTACCGGGACAGGGAAGGAAGTGGCTACACCCTC. Protein: CASSSRIYRDREGSGYTL.

This rearrangement joins TRBV28 to TRBJ2-5; the D call may be TRBD1 or TRBD2 (6 bases each). Trimming removed 6 bases from V and 2 bases from J, with 16 bases in between. Germline V gene sequence: CDR1 MDHEN, CDR2 SYDVKM. This CDR3 is built from 15 residues. CDR3 sequence reads: CASSRPGANQETQYF. DNA of the CDR3: TGTGCCAGCAGCAGGCCGGGGGCCAATCAAGAGACCCAGTACTTC.

The sample holds a few counts of this clonotype. The genes are TRBV6-5 and TRBJ2-5; TRBD2 matches 9 bases. The closer fit of TRBJ2-7 to the DNA end suggests the J call may be wrong. Germline V gene data show CDR1 as MNHEY and CDR2 as SVGAGI. This CDR3 is built from 15 residues. The CDR3 region is CASTKSGGTSYEQYF. CDR3 DNA: TGTGCCAGCACCAAAAGCGGGGGGACTTCTTACGAGCAGTACTTC.

With respect to this clonotype: The conserved final phenylalanine or tryptophan is absent from the CDR3, which likely points to a read error. The chain has TRBV20-1 and TRBJ1-2, with 9 bases that match TRBD1. Trimming at V came to 0 bases and at J to 0 bases, leaving 2 bases not matched to a gene. The germline CDR1 and CDR2 sequences are DFQATT and SNEGSKA (reference sequence). The CDR3 is 15 amino acids. CDR3 sequence (DNA): TGCAGTGCTAGAGAGGGGACAGGGACTAACTATGGCTACACCTCC. This sequence encodes CSAREGTGTNYGYTS.

The chain employs TRBV10-3 and TRBJ2-2; 7 bases are a match to TRBD1. V lost 6 bases and J lost 5; bases outside the gene matches: 18. The germline CDR1 and CDR2 sequences are ENHRY and SYGVKD. This CDR3 has 18 amino acids. CDR3 amino acids: CAIRGAGTAVLRTGELFF. CDR3 bases: TGTGCCATCAGGGGAGCCGGGACAGCGGTCTTGAGGACCGGGGAGCTGTTTTTT.

This clonotype was seen a handful of times. V usage is TRBV29-1 and J usage is TRBJ1-1; D is uncertain. This CDR3 has 14 residues. The V and J ends lost 6 bases and 1 base respectively, with 15 bases between them. CDR1 is SQVTM, CDR2 ANQGSEA, per germline. The CDR3 coding sequence is TGCAGCGTCGGGCCGAGGGTGGGGAACACTGAAGCTTTCTTT. This sequence encodes CSVGPRVGNTEAFF.

DNA for the CDR3: TGTGCCAGCAGTTTTAGATCGCAGATACTAGCCAAAAACATTCAGTACTTC. It encodes CASSFRSQILAKNIQYF. This chain joins TRBV28 and TRBJ2-4; the D is unclear. V shed 3 bases and J shed 0 bases, with 15 bases lying between them. CDR3 length: 17 residues. The germline CDR1 and CDR2 sequences are MDHEN and SYDVKM.

This clonotype was found a few times. The chain uses TRBV5-1 and TRBJ2-7, with D possibly matching TRBD1 (5 bases). The V gene lost 0 bases and the J gene lost 5 bases, with 9 bases spanning the gap. Germline CDR1 and CDR2: SGHRS and YFSETQ. The CDR3 runs to 13 residues. The CDR3 region has the DNA TGCGCCAGCAGCTTGGGAAGGGGCAACGAGCAGTACTTC. It encodes CASSLGRGNEQYF.

This clonotype showed up just a few times. The CDR3 DNA is TGTGCCAGCAGCCCTCGGAGGGGCCGGATGAACACTGAAGCTTTCTTT. Protein sequence: CASSPRRGRMNTEAFF. The gene calls are TRBV27 and TRBJ1-1, with D perhaps TRBD1 (5 bases). Germline CDR1 is MNHEY and CDR2 is SMNVEV (reference sequence). Trimming cost V 6 bases and J 0 bases, with 17 bases left between them. CDR3 length: 16 residues.

The CDR3 DNA reads TGCGCCAGCAGCTTGGAAGGGAAGAGCACCGGGGAGCTGTTTTTT. Its translation: CASSLEGKSTGELFF. The chain joins TRBV5-1 to TRBJ2-2; D remains ambiguous. The germline V gene encodes CDR1 SGHRS and CDR2 YFSETQ. The CDR3 has 15 amino acids. V was pared by 0 bases and J by 4 bases, with 10 bases between.

The chain carries TRBV9 and TRBJ2-7, with 9 bases matching TRBD1. J lost 2 bases, V lost 3 bases, and 9 bases had no gene match. The CDR3 totals 16 residues. Germline CDR1 is SGDLS and CDR2 is YYNGEE. The chain's CDR3 is CASSEGTGSQTYEQYF. CDR3 sequence (DNA): TGTGCCAGCAGCGAAGGGACAGGGTCGCAGACCTACGAGCAGTACTTC.

CDR3 sequence (DNA): TGTGCCAGCAAATACGGGGGTCTCCCCCAGCATTTT. Protein: CASKYGGLPQHF. The chain recombines TRBV2 with TRBJ1-5; tentatively, D is TRBD1 (5 bases). The germline V gene encodes CDR1 SNHLY and CDR2 FYNNEI. V lost 7 bases and J 10 bases, leaving 14 bases between the germline ends. The CDR3 runs to 12 residues.

The chain couples TRBV7-9 to TRBJ2-7; 7 bases are a match to TRBD1. CDR3 length: 15 amino acids. The germline V gene has CDR1 SEHNR and CDR2 FQNEAQ (reference sequence). The junction had 11 bases not matched to a gene; V was cut back by 5 bases and J by 4 bases. In DNA, the CDR3 is TGTGCCAGCAGCGGTATGGGACAGAATTATTACGAGCAGTACTTC. This encodes CASSGMGQNYYEQYF. The whole variable domain, filled in from reference TRBV7-9 and TRBJ2-7, reads DTGVSQNPRHKITKRGQNVTFRCDPISEHNRLYWYRQTLGQGPEFLTYFQNEAQLEKSRLLSDRFSAERPKGSFSTLEIQRTEQGDSAMYLCASSGMGQNYYEQYFGPGTRLTVT.

In this sample, this clonotype turned up many times. J is TRBJ1-2 and V is TRBV7-2, with D unresolved. This CDR3 has 14 amino acids. Germline assignment: CDR1 SGHTA and CDR2 FQGNSA. With 5 bases removed from V and 4 bases from J, the gap between germline ends came to 14 bases. Here the CDR3 DNA reads TGTGCCAGCAGCCCTGATTCGGGGTCCTATGGCTACACCTTC. Translated: CASSPDSGSYGYTF.

V and J are TRBV10-3 and TRBJ2-5; 9 bases fit TRBD2. J gave up 5 bases and V 2 bases, and 9 bases lay outside the gene matches. This CDR3 contains 16 residues. The germline V gene encodes CDR1 ENHRY and CDR2 SYGVKD. The CDR3 DNA follows: TGTGCCATCAGTGAGATCCAGCGGGGGGCTCGGGAGACCCAGTACTTC. This codes for CAISEIQRGARETQYF.

At least ten counts were recorded for this clonotype. The genes are TRBV7-2 and TRBJ2-5; D perhaps matches TRBD2 (6 bases). Germline-derived CDR1 and CDR2 are SGHTA and FQGNSA. V lost 5 bases, J lost 5 bases, and 18 bases lay in between. This CDR3 is 15 amino acids long. CDR3 sequence: CASSLFGGGQETQYF. CDR3 bases: TGTGCCAGCAGCCTTTTCGGGGGAGGTCAGGAGACCCAGTACTTC.

V and J are TRBV12-3 or TRBV12-4 and TRBJ2-1, with D perhaps matching TRBD2 (5 bases). The J call may be incorrect, as the DNA end agrees better with TRBJ2-7. This CDR3 contains 13 residues. The CDR3 DNA reads as TGTGCCAGCAGTCACGGACGAGGGAACGAGCAGTACTTC. Its protein product is CASSHGRGNEQYF.

The chain uses TRBV2 and TRBJ2-7, with unresolved D. This CDR3 region has 14 residues. Germline V lookup: CDR1 SNHLY, CDR2 FYNNEI. Trimming left V 2 bases short and J 0 bases short, with 8 bases between. CDR3 in amino acids: CASSEWESSYEQYF. The CDR3 coding sequence is TGTGCCAGCAGTGAATGGGAAAGCTCCTACGAGCAGTACTTC.

This clonotype has just a few counts. V usage is TRBV4-1 and J usage is TRBJ1-4; D is unclear. CDR1 MGHRA and CDR2 YSYEKL come from the germline V gene. This CDR3 has 16 amino acids. The V and J ends lost 4 bases and 8 bases respectively, with 20 bases between them. CDR3 DNA: TGCGCCAGCAGCCGAATCCCGCCCGGGTGGCCCGAAAAACTGTTTTTT. This sequence encodes CASSRIPPGWPEKLFF.

This clonotype showed up many times. The V call is TRBV3-1, the J call TRBJ2-3; 12 nucleotides match TRBD2. The CDR3 has 16 amino acids. CDR1 and CDR2 from the germline V gene are LGHDT and YNNKEL (reference sequence). V shed 1 base and J 3 bases; nucleotides not matched to a gene: 2. The CDR3 DNA reads TGTGCCAGCAGCCAAGGGCTAGCGGGGGGGACAGATACGCAGTATTTT. Its protein product is CASSQGLAGGTDTQYF.

The rearrangement links TRBV12-3 or TRBV12-4 to TRBJ1-2; 7 positions match TRBD1. This CDR3 comprises 15 residues. With 7 bases clipped from V and 2 bases from J, the junction kept 10 bases outside the gene matches. The CDR3 here is CASNPTTGLNYGYTF. In nucleotides, the CDR3 is TGTGCCAGCAACCCGACGACAGGGCTGAACTATGGCTACACCTTC.

The gene calls are TRBV4-1 and TRBJ2-6, with D possibly being TRBD1 (5 bases). Deletions cut 3 bases from V and 3 bases from J, with 18 bases between. CDR3 length equals 18 residues. Germline lookup yields CDR1 MGHRA and CDR2 YSYEKL. The CDR3 DNA is TGCGCCAGCAGCCATTACGCCAGGGAATCAGGTGGGGCCAACGTCCTGACTTTC. Amino acid sequence: CASSHYARESGGANVLTF.